This T cell receptor beta chain originates from a study of blood T cell repertoires in COVID-19. The wider study: Acute-phase and convalescent COVID-19 samples originated in the United States, Italy and Spain. PBMCs, B-cell-depleted T cells, or T cells were the source of the cDNA or gDNA that made up the material.

Original data processing: Reference gene primer amplification yielded estimated nucleated cell counts. The table came from immunoSEQ multiplex PCR; TCRdb's copy has only in-frame clones and leaves some out. Clone size and the V and J calls come from that table; the DNA yielded D and trimming. The table includes some 87,000 clones, 70% to 85% detected once. V lost 3 bases, J lost 1 base, and 5 bases stayed unmatched. The CDR3 has 17 amino acids. Germline CDR1 and CDR2: KGHDR and SFDVKD. The genes are TRBV24-1 and TRBJ2-2, with 9 nucleotides matching TRBD1. Sequenced sample: peripheral blood. The receptor comes from a human donor in a cohort sampled during active COVID-19. The CDR3, as DNA: TGTGCCACCAGTGATCCGGCGGGACAGGGGAACACCGGGGAGCTGTTTTTT. Its translation: CATSDPAGQGNTGELFF.